The entry below gives a single T cell receptor (beta chain) sequence along with its context. This clonotype was seen at least ten times. Its antigen specificity is not known. Base qualities were left out, and no much larger clone turns up one base away. TCR beta CDR3 regions were amplified from RNA transcripts. The TCR CDR3 was subjected to a first round of RT-PCR using the HTBI primer set and the Qiagen OneStep RT-PCR kit. The libraries were constructed in a second round of multiplex PCR and then size-selected and purified. Libraries were sequenced paired-end with 100 bp reads on an Illumina HiSeq2000. In the paper's pipeline: SOAPnuke was used to process the raw data, with reads discarded if the reads contained adapters or uncalled bases, had a mean Phred below 15, or lacked an exact constant-primer or identifier match. COPE v1.2.5 was used to merge the high-quality paired reads, and each unique nucleotide sequence was defined as a clonotype. Clonotypes were aligned to IMGT TRBV, TRBD and TRBJ reference segments using MiTCR v1.1. The analysis was restricted to V-J combinations with a frequency above 0.0001, which together covered about 99% of the repertoires. A TCS score was defined as the ratio between F50 (clonal expansion) and ExV (chaos), using BLOSUM62-based TCRdist between CDR3 peptides within each V-J. Welch's t-statistics and random forest reduced 500 to 550 V-J features to 10 to 15, which were used in a naive Bayes classifier (R e1071). The raw public reads went through TCRdb reprocessing: fastp at Q25, MiXCR clone calling, in-frame beta chains kept. Each entry merges the rows of one CDR3 protein and shows their most common DNA and genes. TCRdb, not the original authors, processed these V and J calls. The sample data list 90,000 to 120,000 distinct CDR3 sequences, and about 16% of these were observed just once. The ten largest clones take up roughly 40% of the sample.

CDR1 and CDR2, per the germline V gene, are MNHNS and SASEGT. From the cysteine through the phenylalanine, the CDR3 covers 13 amino acids. Only the CDR3 region is kept as DNA, spanning 39 bases read in frame from base 1. The trim is 4 bases for V and 1 base for J, with a gap of 7 bases between the germline ends. The sample comes from a study of T cells in Graves' hyperthyroidism and ophthalmopathy (dated by TCRdb to the late 2010s). The study in broad terms: Peripheral blood samples were taken at the time of initial diagnosis, prior to any treatment. Whether ophthalmopathy could be predicted prospectively was tested in an independent validation cohort made up of some 20 hyperthyroidism patients plus 17 patients who later progressed to ophthalmopathy. A discovery cohort of about 96 patients, 43 with Graves' ophthalmopathy and fewer than 65 with stable Graves' hyperthyroidism, was used to find distinguishing TCR V-J signatures. The study also compared thyroid tissue and blood T-cell repertoires from several Graves' hyperthyroidism patients. The 75 to 100 discovery patients were divided at random into training and test sets in a 7:3 ratio. After sampling, hyperthyroidism patients received methimazole starting at 30 mg daily, and ophthalmopathy patients received high-dose intravenous methylprednisolone. TCR Vbeta CDR3 sequencing of 120 to 150 peripheral blood samples (approximately 44 ophthalmopathy, about 75 hyperthyroidism and around 17 progressor patients) is reported in the paper.

The study at large found these results: A 13 V-J signature model separated ophthalmopathy from stable hyperthyroidism, with just over 85% sensitivity and 81% to 83% specificity in cross-validation and 80%/75% in testing. During validation, the model predicted progression to ophthalmopathy a median of roughly six months ahead of onset, with roughly 65% sensitivity and roughly 75% specificity. Most expanded thyroid clonotypes (frequency above 0.001) were also found in blood, which suggests that blood repertoires may mirror thyroid immune responses. Sample size was not statistically predetermined, and blinding of investigators to group allocation was not performed.

Stable Graves' hyperthyroidism was defined as no progression to ophthalmopathy during 18 months of follow-up. Hyperthyroidism patients were newly diagnosed, with disease duration under 2 months, and aged 18 to 65 years. Patients with uncontrolled infections, other autoimmune diseases, pregnancy or lactation were excluded. Diagnoses were established on the basis of clinical symptoms, serum thyroxine and TRAb, thyroid ultrasound, and orbital computed tomography. Ficoll-Paque density gradient centrifugation was used to isolate PBMCs from 8.5 to 10 ml of fresh peripheral blood. Total RNA was extracted using Trizol reagent, and RNA quality was assessed on an Agilent 2100 Bioanalyzer.

What was sequenced was blood. Recombination joined TRBV6-1 with TRBJ1-1; matching of 6 bases hints at TRBD1 as the D gene. This TCR was recovered from a woman between 50 and 59 years old with Graves' hyperthyroidism. The CDR3 corresponds to CASSGQENTEAFF. In nucleotides, the sequence is TGTGCCAGCAGTGGACAGGAGAACACTGAAGCTTTCTTT.